The clone carrying this T cell receptor beta chain was counted ten times or more. One entry per CDR3 protein results from TCRdb running MiXCR on the RACE reads. The sample holds approximately 90,000 distinct CDR3 sequences, over 6.5% seen once. The time point: pre-sensitization, week 0. Specified treatment: therapeutic diphenylcyclopropenone sensitization with weekly scalp DPC. The record originates from a study of human T cells and chemical hapten exposure. This CDR3 spans 14 amino acids. Looked up from germline, CDR1 is SNHLY and CDR2 is FYNNEI. Trimming removed 10 bases at V and 0 bases at J, with 12 bases between.

The specimen was whole blood, collected in connection with sensitization to the hapten diphenylcyclopropenone (DPC). The chain has TRBV2 and TRBJ2-2; TRBD2 might be the D (5 bases). This TCR derives from a man aged 40-55 years with alopecia areata. Some clones in this sample may be carry-over from other donors' samples. The CDR3 sequence: CATRPGANTGELFF. As DNA, the CDR3 is TGTGCCACCCGGCCCGGGGCGAACACCGGGGAGCTGTTTTTT.